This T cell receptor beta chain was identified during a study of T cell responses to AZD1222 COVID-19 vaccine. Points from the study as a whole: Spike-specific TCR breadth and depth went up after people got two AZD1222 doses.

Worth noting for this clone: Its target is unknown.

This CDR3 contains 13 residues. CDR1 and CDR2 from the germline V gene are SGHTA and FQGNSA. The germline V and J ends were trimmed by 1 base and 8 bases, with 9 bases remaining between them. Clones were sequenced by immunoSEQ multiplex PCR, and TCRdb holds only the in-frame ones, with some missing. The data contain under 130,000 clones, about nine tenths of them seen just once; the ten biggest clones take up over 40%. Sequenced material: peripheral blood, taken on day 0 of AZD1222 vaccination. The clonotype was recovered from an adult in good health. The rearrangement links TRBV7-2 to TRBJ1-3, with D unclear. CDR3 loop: CASSLVTTDTIYF. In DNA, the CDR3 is TGTGCCAGCAGCTTAGTCACTACCGACACCATATATTTT.